This T cell receptor beta chain was captured in a study of cytomegalovirus exposure and HLA in healthy donors. Researchers ran the PCR with 60 Vbeta and 13 Jbeta primers. Only in-frame clones appear in the TCRdb table, and some are missing; sequencing was by immunoSEQ multiplex PCR. The sample data list about 190,000 clones. V shed 3 bases and J shed 2 bases, with 14 bases lying between them. From germline, CDR1 is SGHRS and CDR2 YFSETQ. The CDR3 extends over 15 amino acids. With regard to this clone: The antigen remains undetermined.

Study observations and caveats: Association of a missense DCLRE1C variant with TCR beta V- and J-gene trimming was reported in a later analysis. Later on, analysis showed that most CMV-associated TCR beta chains appeared to be HLA-restricted. A later analysis reportedly identified an Asian-associated ancestry cluster as carrying fewer N-insertions than the 666-donor mean. Per a later analysis, HLA-associated TCR beta chains showed more clonal expansion than other, equally common TCR beta chains.

The TCR comes from a man younger than 40 in good health and CMV-seronegative. The genes are TRBV5-1 and TRBJ1-1, with a possible D match to TRBD1 (5 bases). The sample was PBMCs. The CDR3 here is CASSSAQGGNTEAFF. DNA for the CDR3: TGCGCCAGCAGCTCCGCCCAGGGAGGAAACACTGAAGCTTTCTTT.